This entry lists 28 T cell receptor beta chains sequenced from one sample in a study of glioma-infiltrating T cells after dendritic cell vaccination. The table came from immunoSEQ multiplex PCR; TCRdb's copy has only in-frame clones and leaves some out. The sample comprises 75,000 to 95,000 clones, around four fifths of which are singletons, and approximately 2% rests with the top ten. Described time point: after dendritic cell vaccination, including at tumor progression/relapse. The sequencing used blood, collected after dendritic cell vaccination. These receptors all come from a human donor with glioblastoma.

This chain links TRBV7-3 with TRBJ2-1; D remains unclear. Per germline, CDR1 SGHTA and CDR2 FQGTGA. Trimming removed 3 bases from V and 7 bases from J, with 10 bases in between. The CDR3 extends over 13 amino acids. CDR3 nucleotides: TGTGCCAGCAGCTTGGGCCCTTCAAATGAGCAGTTCTTC. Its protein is CASSLGPSNEQFF. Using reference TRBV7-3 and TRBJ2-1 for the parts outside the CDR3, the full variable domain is GAGVSQTPSNKVTEKGKYVELRCDPISGHTALYWYRQSLGQGPEFLIYFQGTGAADDSGLPNDRFFAVRPEGSVSTLKIQRTERGDSAVYLCASSLGPSNEQFFGPGTRLTVL.

DNA for the CDR3: TGTGCTAGTGGTTTGATTCACAGGCTTCCCGTCAACGGAAACTCCTACGAGCAGTACGTC. Protein: CASGLIHRLPVNGNSYEQYV. V gene TRBV12-5 combines with J gene TRBJ2-7, with a possible D match to TRBD1 (5 bases). The V gene lost 2 bases and the J gene lost 0 bases, with 26 bases spanning the gap. This CDR3 has 20 amino acids. Germline assignment: CDR1 LGHNT and CDR2 FRNRAP.

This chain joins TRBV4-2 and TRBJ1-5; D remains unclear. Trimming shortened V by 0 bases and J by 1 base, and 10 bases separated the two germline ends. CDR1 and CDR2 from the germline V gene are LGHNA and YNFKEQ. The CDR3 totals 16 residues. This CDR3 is CASSQDPAGSNQPQHF. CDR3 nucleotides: TGTGCCAGCAGCCAAGATCCCGCCGGGAGCAATCAGCCCCAGCATTTT.

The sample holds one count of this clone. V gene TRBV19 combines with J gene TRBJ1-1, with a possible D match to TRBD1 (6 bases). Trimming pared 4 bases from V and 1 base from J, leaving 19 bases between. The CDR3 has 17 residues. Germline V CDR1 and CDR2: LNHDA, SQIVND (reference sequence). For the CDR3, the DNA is TGTGCCAGTAGTACCCCTTCTAGGACAGCCCAGAACACTGAAGCTTTCTTT. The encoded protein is CASSTPSRTAQNTEAFF.

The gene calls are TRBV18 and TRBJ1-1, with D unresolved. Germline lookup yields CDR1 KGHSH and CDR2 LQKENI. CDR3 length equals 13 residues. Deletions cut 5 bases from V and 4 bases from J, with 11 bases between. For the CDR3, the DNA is TGTGCCAGCTCATCGCGCGGGGTCACTGAAGCTTTCTTT. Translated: CASSSRGVTEAFF.

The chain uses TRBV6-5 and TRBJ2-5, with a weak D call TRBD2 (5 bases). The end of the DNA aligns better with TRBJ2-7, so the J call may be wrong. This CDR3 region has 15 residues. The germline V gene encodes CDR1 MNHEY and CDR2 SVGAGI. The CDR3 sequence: CASSYSLDSSYEQYF. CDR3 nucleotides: TGTGCCAGCAGTTACTCGTTGGACTCATCCTACGAGCAGTACTTC.

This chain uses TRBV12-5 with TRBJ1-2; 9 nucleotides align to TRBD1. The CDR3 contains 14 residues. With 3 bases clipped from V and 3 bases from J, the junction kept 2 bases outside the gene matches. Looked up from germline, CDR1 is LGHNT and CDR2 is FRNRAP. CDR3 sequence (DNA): TGTGCTAGTGGTTTCGGGGACAGGGACTATGGCTACACCTTC. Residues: CASGFGDRDYGYTF.

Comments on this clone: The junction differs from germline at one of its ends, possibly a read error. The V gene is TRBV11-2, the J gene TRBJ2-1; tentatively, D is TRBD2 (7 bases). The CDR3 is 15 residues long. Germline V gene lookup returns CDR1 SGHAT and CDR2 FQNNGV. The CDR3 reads CASNLGGGPPGEQFF. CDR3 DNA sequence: TGTGCCAGCAACTTAGGGGGAGGGCCCCCGGGGGAGCAGTTCTTC.

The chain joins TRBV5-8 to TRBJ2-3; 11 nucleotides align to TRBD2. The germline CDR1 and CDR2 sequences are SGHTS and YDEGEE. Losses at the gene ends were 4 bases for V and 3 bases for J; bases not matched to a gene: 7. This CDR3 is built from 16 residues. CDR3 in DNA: TGTGCCAGCAGCGGAGTTGTAGCGGGAGGGACAGATACGCAGTATTTT. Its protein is CASSGVVAGGTDTQYF.

Here the CDR3 reads CASSGRGLAGVTSYNEQFF. The CDR3 DNA reads TGTGCCAGCAGTGGCCGCGGACTAGCGGGAGTAACCTCCTACAATGAGCAGTTCTTC. The chain has TRBV6-1 and TRBJ2-1, with 13 nucleotides matching TRBD2. Trimming cost V 4 bases and J 0 bases; bases outside gene matches: 9. The CDR3 contains 19 residues. CDR1 and CDR2 (germline): MNHNS, SASEGT.

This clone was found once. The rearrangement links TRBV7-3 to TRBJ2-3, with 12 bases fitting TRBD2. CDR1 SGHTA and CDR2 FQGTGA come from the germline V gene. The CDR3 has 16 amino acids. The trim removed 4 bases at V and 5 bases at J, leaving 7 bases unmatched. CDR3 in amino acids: CASSSTLAGGGDTQYF. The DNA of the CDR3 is TGTGCCAGCAGCTCGACACTAGCGGGAGGCGGAGATACGCAGTATTTT.

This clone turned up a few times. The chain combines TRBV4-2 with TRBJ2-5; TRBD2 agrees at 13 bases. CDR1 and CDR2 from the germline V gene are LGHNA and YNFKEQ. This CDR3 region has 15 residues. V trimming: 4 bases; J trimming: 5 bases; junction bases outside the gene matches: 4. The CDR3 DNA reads TGTGCCAGCAGCCCGACTAGCGGGGGGCTGGAGACCCAGTACTTC. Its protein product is CASSPTSGGLETQYF.

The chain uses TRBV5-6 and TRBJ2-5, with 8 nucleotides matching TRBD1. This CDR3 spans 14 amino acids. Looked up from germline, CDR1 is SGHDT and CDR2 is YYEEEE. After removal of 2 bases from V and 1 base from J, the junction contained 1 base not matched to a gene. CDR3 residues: CASSFGTGQETQYF. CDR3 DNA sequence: TGTGCCAGCAGCTTCGGGACAGGCCAAGAGACCCAGTACTTC.

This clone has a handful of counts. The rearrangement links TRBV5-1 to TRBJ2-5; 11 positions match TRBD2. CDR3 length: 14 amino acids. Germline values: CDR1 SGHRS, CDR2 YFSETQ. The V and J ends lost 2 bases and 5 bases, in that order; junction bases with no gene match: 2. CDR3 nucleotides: TGCGCCAGCAGCTTTAGCGGGGGGGCCGAGACCCAGTACTTC. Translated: CASSFSGGAETQYF.

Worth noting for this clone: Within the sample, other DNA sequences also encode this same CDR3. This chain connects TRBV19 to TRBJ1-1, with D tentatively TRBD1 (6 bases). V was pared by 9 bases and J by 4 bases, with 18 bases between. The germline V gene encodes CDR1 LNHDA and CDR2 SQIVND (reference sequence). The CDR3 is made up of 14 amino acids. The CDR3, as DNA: TGTGCCAGCCGAAAGGGGGTAGCCGGCACTGAAGCTTTCTTT. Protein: CASRKGVAGTEAFF.

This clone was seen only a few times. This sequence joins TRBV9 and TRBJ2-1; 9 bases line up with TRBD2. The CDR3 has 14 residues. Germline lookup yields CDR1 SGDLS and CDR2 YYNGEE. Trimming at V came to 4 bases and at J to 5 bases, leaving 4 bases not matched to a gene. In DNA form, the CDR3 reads TGTGCCAGCAGCATAGCGGGAGTCGACAATGAGCAGTTCTTC. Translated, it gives CASSIAGVDNEQFF.

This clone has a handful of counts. CDR3: CASTPSQWFKSADTQYF. The CDR3 DNA reads TGTGCCAGCACCCCTAGTCAGTGGTTTAAGTCGGCAGATACGCAGTATTTT. The rearrangement joins TRBV9 to TRBJ2-3; D remains ambiguous. Germline V gene data show CDR1 as SGDLS and CDR2 as YYNGEE. The CDR3 consists of 17 residues. Trimming removed 6 bases at V and 4 bases at J, with 24 bases between.

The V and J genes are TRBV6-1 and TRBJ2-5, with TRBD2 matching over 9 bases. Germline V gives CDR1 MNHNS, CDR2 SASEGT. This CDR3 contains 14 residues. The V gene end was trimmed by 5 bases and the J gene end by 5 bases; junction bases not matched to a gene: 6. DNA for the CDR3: TGTGCCAGCAGTCTTAGCGGGGGCGGGGAGACCCAGTACTTC. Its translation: CASSLSGGGETQYF.

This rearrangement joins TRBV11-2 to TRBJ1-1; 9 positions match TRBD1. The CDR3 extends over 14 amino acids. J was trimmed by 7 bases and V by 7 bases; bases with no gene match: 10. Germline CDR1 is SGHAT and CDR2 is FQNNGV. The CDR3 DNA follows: TGTGCCAGCAAACCGGGACAGGGCTTTTTTGAAGCTTTCTTT. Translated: CASKPGQGFFEAFF.

CDR3 protein: CASTGGGIRSNQPQHF. As DNA, the CDR3 is TGTGCCAGTACGGGAGGCGGGATAAGGAGCAATCAGCCCCAGCATTTT. The V and J genes are TRBV19 and TRBJ1-5; no firm D call. Germline assignment: CDR1 LNHDA and CDR2 SQIVND (reference sequence). The length of the CDR3 is 16 residues. The V and J ends lost 7 bases and 1 base respectively, with 17 bases between them.

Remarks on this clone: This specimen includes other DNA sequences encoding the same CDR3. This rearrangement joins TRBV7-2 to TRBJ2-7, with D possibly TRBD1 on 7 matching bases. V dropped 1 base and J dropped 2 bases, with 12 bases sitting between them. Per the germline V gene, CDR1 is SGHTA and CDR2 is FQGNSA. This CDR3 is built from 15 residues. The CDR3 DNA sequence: TGTGCCAGCAGCTTAGGGGCAGGGGGGCCCTACGAGCAGTACTTC. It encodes CASSLGAGGPYEQYF. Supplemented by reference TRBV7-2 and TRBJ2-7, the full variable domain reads GAGVSQSPSNKVTEKGKDVELRCDPISGHTALYWYRQSLGQGLEFLIYFQGNSAPDKSGLPSDRFSAERTGGSVSTLTIQRTQQEDSAVYLCASSLGAGGPYEQYFGPGTRLTVT.

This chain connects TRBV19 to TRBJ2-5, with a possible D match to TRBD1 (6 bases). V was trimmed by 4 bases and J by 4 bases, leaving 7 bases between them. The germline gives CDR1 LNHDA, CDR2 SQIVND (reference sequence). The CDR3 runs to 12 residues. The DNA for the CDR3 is TGTGCCAGTAGTACAGGGGTAGAGACCCAGTACTTC. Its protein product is CASSTGVETQYF.

DNA for the CDR3: TGTGCCAGCACCCGGGACGGTCGGGGGGATCAGCCCCAGCATTTT. Translation: CASTRDGRGDQPQHF. The V and J genes are TRBV11-2 and TRBJ1-5; D is perhaps TRBD1 (5 bases). This CDR3 has 15 amino acids. The germline gives CDR1 SGHAT, CDR2 FQNNGV. V was clipped by 7 bases and J by 5 bases, with 18 bases between them.

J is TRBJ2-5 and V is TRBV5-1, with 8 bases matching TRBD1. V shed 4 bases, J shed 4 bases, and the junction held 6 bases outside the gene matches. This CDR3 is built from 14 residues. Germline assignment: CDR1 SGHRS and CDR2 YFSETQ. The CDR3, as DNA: TGCGCCAGCAGCCGAGCCGGACAGGGAGAGACCCAGTACTTC. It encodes CASSRAGQGETQYF.

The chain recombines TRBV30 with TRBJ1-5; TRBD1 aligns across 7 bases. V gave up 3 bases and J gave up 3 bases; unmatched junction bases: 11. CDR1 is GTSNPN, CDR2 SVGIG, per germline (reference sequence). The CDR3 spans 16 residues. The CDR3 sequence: CAWSSPGTVANQPQHF. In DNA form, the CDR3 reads TGTGCCTGGAGCAGTCCCGGGACAGTGGCCAATCAGCCCCAGCATTTT.

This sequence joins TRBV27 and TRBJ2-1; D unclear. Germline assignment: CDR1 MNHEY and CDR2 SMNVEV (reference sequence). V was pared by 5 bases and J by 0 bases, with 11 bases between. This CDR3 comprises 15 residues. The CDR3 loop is CASSRSAFSYNEQFF. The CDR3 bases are TGTGCCAGCAGTAGGAGCGCGTTCTCCTACAATGAGCAGTTCTTC.

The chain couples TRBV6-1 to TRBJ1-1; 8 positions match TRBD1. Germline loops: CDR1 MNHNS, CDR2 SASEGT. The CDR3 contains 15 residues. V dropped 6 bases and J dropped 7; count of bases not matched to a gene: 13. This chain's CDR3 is CASSGQGALPIEAFF. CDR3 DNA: TGTGCCAGCAGCGGGCAGGGGGCCTTACCAATTGAAGCTTTCTTT.

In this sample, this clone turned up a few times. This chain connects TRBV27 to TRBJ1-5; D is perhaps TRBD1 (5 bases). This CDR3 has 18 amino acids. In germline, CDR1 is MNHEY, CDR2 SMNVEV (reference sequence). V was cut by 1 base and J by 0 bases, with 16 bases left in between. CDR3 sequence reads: CASSLFPGGEYSNQPQHF. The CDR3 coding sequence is TGTGCCAGCAGTTTATTTCCGGGGGGGGAGTATAGCAATCAGCCCCAGCATTTT.